This T cell receptor (beta chain) was found in a study of T cell changes during pregnancy in multiple sclerosis. The germline V gene has CDR1 ENHRY and CDR2 SYGVKD. Trimming took 0 bases from V and 6 from J, leaving 15 bases between them. This CDR3 is 16 amino acids long. The method was immunoSEQ multiplex PCR; TCRdb's version includes in-frame clones alone and lacks a portion of them. The table has some 35,000 clones, over 85% seen once. The source of this sequence is a female donor in good health, enrolled as a control in a pregnancy study. The genes are TRBV10-3 and TRBJ2-4, with D maybe TRBD2 (7 bases). This specimen consisted of CD4+ T cells from peripheral blood mononuclear cells, obtained after pregnancy. The CDR3 sequence is CAISESIGGGLNIQYF. CDR3 DNA: TGTGCCATCAGTGAGTCGATAGGGGGGGGCCTAAACATTCAGTACTTC.